These 10 T cell receptor beta chains were sequenced from one sample in a study of shared clonotypes between healthy human individuals. The assay was immunoSEQ multiplex PCR, and TCRdb's table has in-frame clones only and misses some. The sample yields some 2,500,000 clones, under 95% seen once. Sequencing was performed on naive CD4+ T cells from PBMCs. Indicated subset: CD45RA+ positively selected. The receptors come from a man younger than 35 in good health. Some clones in this sample may be carry-over from other donors' samples.

The J gene is TRBJ2-1, the V gene TRBV28; D gene unclear. The CDR3 runs 12 residues. In germline, CDR1 is MDHEN, CDR2 SYDVKM. The V gene lost 3 bases and the J gene lost 7 bases, with 7 bases spanning the gap. CDR3 residues: CASSFVRNEQFF. DNA for the CDR3: TGTGCCAGCAGTTTCGTTAGGAATGAGCAGTTCTTC.

V is TRBV5-4 and J is TRBJ2-7, with a tentative D call TRBD2 (6 bases). Germline V gives CDR1 SGHNT, CDR2 YYREEE (reference sequence). The CDR3 covers 14 residues. Deletions cut 0 bases from V and 4 bases from J, with 11 bases between. The CDR3: CASSLAGSVYEQYF. CDR3 in DNA: TGTGCCAGCAGCTTGGCCGGGAGTGTGTACGAGCAGTACTTC. The full variable domain, in which reference TRBV5-4 and TRBJ2-7 provide the parts outside the CDR3, is ETGVTQSPTHLIKTRGQQVTLRCSSQSGHNTVSWYQQALGQGPQFIFQYYREEENGRGNFPPRFSGLQFPNYSSELNVNALELDDSALYLCASSLAGSVYEQYFGPGTRLTVT.

The chain couples TRBV25-1 to TRBJ1-1, with a tentative D call TRBD1 (6 bases). The CDR3 covers 15 residues. V was pared by 7 bases and J by 0 bases, with 15 bases between. CDR1 MGHDK and CDR2 SYGVNS come from the germline V gene. CDR3 residues: CASTPGHLMNTEAFF. The CDR3 DNA follows: TGTGCCAGCACCCCGGGACACCTCATGAACACTGAAGCTTTCTTT.

This chain uses TRBV7-9 with TRBJ1-5, with D perhaps TRBD1 (6 bases). Germline V gives CDR1 SEHNR, CDR2 FQNEAQ (reference sequence). The length of the CDR3 is 14 residues. Trimming took 7 bases from V and 2 from J, leaving 12 bases between them. The chain's CDR3 is CASTSRGGNQPQHF. CDR3 coding DNA: TGTGCCAGCACCTCGAGGGGGGGCAATCAGCCCCAGCATTTT.

The chain uses TRBV28 and TRBJ2-1; 15 positions agree with TRBD2. The CDR3 runs to 19 residues. Germline V gene lookup returns CDR1 MDHEN and CDR2 SYDVKM. J lost 4 bases, V lost 6 bases, and 13 bases had no gene match. The CDR3, as DNA: TGTGCCAGCAGCCAAGCCTCCGGGACTAGCGGGAGGTGGTACAATGAGCAGTTCTTC. Translated: CASSQASGTSGRWYNEQFF.

A note on this clone: Other DNA variants within this sample encode the same CDR3. This rearrangement joins TRBV5-1 to TRBJ2-7; TRBD1 is a possible D gene (5 bases). From germline, CDR1 is SGHRS and CDR2 YFSETQ. The ends were cut back, 3 bases at V and 3 bases at J, with 10 bases in the middle. The CDR3 is 13 residues long. This CDR3 is CASSSTGFYEQYF. CDR3 nucleotide sequence: TGCGCCAGCAGCTCAACAGGTTTCTACGAGCAGTACTTC.

This clone was counted between two and nine times. The CDR3 region has the DNA TGTGCCAGCAGTACCCGACAGCCGCCTGAAGCTTTCTTT. This sequence encodes CASSTRQPPEAFF. The gene calls are TRBV27 and TRBJ1-1; D perhaps matches TRBD1 (5 bases). The CDR3 contains 13 residues. Germline V lookup: CDR1 MNHEY, CDR2 SMNVEV (reference sequence). Trimming took 5 bases from V and 6 from J, leaving 13 bases between them.

The chain employs TRBV20-1 and TRBJ2-7; D is uncertain. V was trimmed by 6 bases and J by 6 bases, leaving 12 bases between them. The CDR3 extends over 11 amino acids. Germline V CDR1 and CDR2: DFQATT, SNEGSKA (reference sequence). This CDR3 is CSAGRKLEQYF. CDR3 in DNA: TGCAGTGCCGGAAGGAAACTCGAGCAGTACTTC.

The gene calls are TRBV27 and TRBJ2-5, with TRBD2 as a possible D gene (8 bases). Trimming removed 2 bases at V and 0 bases at J, with 16 bases between. The CDR3 extends over 17 amino acids. The germline CDR1 and CDR2 sequences are MNHEY and SMNVEV (reference sequence). CDR3 DNA: TGTGCCAGCAGTTTACGGGAGGGCCAGGGGGACCAAGAGACCCAGTACTTC. Amino acids: CASSLREGQGDQETQYF.

The gene calls are TRBV27 and TRBJ2-7; 9 bases match TRBD1. V was pared by 2 bases and J by 2 bases, with 7 bases of the junction left unmatched. Germline CDR1 MNHEY, CDR2 SMNVEV (reference sequence). The CDR3 is made up of 16 amino acids. The CDR3 sequence: CASSLDGTGSAYEQYF. In nucleotides, the CDR3 is TGTGCCAGCAGTTTAGACGGGACAGGGTCAGCCTACGAGCAGTACTTC.